A selection of T cell receptor beta chains follows, all from one sample in a study of blood T cell repertoires in COVID-19. Assay used: immunoSEQ multiplex PCR; TCRdb lists only in-frame clones, some missing. The table shows roughly 79,000 clones, with 82% occurring only once. The specimen was peripheral blood. The receptors come from a human donor in a cohort sampled during active COVID-19. Both conserved end residues are part of each CDR3. D genes are given only for firm matches. Where a row states a size, it is once, few, many or the class of an expanded clone; other rows omit it.

CDR3nt	CDR3aa	j_gene	d_gene	abundance	v_gene
TGTGCCAGCAGTTATCATCAGGGGGTTAACAATCAGCCCCAGCATTTT	CASSYHQGVNNQPQHF	TRBJ1-5	TRBD1	once	TRBV6-6
TGCGCCAGCAGCCAAGGGGAGGCCAACTATGGCTACACCTTC	CASSQGEANYGYTF	TRBJ1-2	.	few	TRBV4-1
TGTGCCAGCACCAGGGCTCTACTCAATCAGCCCCAGCATTTT	CASTRALLNQPQHF	TRBJ1-5	.	few	TRBV2
TGTGCCAGCAGCCAAGATCGGGGGGGGCCCTTTGAAGCTTTCTTT	CASSQDRGGPFEAFF	TRBJ1-1	.	.	TRBV3-1/TRBV3-2
TGTGCCAGCTCATCGTACCTCCGTCGACAATCCCTTAATAGCAATCAGCCCCAGCATTTT	CASSSYLRRQSLNSNQPQHF	TRBJ1-5	.	.	TRBV18
TGTGCCAGCAGCCCCGGACAGTGGAATTCACCCCTCCACTTT	CASSPGQWNSPLHF	TRBJ1-6	.	.	TRBV7-2
TGTGCCAGCAGCCCAGGGACTAGCGGATGGAATGAGCAGTTCTTC	CASSPGTSGWNEQFF	TRBJ2-1	TRBD2	.	TRBV7-8
TGTGCCAGCAGAGACGCGGCACCCACTGAAGCTTTCTTT	CASRDAAPTEAFF	TRBJ1-1	.	once	TRBV6-5
TGTGCCAGCAGTTTATGGACAGGGAACACCGGGGAGCTGTTTTTT	CASSLWTGNTGELFF	TRBJ2-2	TRBD1	.	TRBV27
TGCGCCAGCAGCTTGGGAGTGGCGAGGGAACTGTTTTTT	CASSLGVARELFF	TRBJ1-4	.	.	TRBV5-1
TGTGCCAGCAGGCCGTGGGGGGGCGGGGAGACCCAGTACTTC	CASRPWGGGETQYF	TRBJ2-5	.	.	TRBV6-5
TGTGCCAGCAGTGAATGGACAGGAGCCTTGAGGGCTTTCTTT	CASSEWTGALRAFF	TRBJ1-1	TRBD1	.	TRBV25-1
TGTGCCAGCAGTTTATATCAGGGGGCGGGGAACGAGCAGTACTTC	CASSLYQGAGNEQYF	TRBJ2-7	TRBD1	once	TRBV27
TGCGCCAGCAGCGCACCGGGACAGGGGACCACCGGGGAGCTGTTTTTT	CASSAPGQGTTGELFF	TRBJ2-2	TRBD1	.	TRBV5-1
TGTGCCAGCAGCGTAGCGCAGGGGGGGAACACCGGGGAGCTGTTTTTT	CASSVAQGGNTGELFF	TRBJ2-2	.	.	TRBV9
TGTGCCAGCAGCTTCTCGACAGGGCGTTCCTACGAGCAGTACTTC	CASSFSTGRSYEQYF	TRBJ2-7	TRBD1	.	TRBV7-2
TGTGCCACCAGGAGCGGGGTTCCCACAGATACGCAGTATTTT	CATRSGVPTDTQYF	TRBJ2-3	TRBD2	.	TRBV24-1
TGTGCCAGCAGCTTATCGTCCGGGATAGGAAACACCATATATTTT	CASSLSSGIGNTIYF	TRBJ1-3	.	.	TRBV7-9
TGTGCCAGTAGTACCCTAGGGGGGGGCACTGAAGCTTTCTTT	CASSTLGGGTEAFF	TRBJ1-1	.	.	TRBV19
TGCGCCAGCAGCTTGGACTCCCCTACTCAGGGGGCGACTGAAGCTTTCTTT	CASSLDSPTQGATEAFF	TRBJ1-1	TRBD1	.	TRBV5-1
TGTGCCAGCAGCTTGTCAGAATACTACGAGCAGTACTTC	CASSLSEYYEQYF	TRBJ2-7	.	.	TRBV5-5
TGTGCCAGCAGTCTTCAGCCTTCTCAGGGGGCTTTCTTT	CASSLQPSQGAFF	TRBJ1-1	.	.	TRBV9
TGCGCCAGCAGCCAAGAGGGACTAACTAATGAAAAACTGTTTTTT	CASSQEGLTNEKLFF	TRBJ1-4	.	.	TRBV4-3
TGTGCCAGCAGACAGGGACAGGGGGCATACGAGCAGTACTTC	CASRQGQGAYEQYF	TRBJ2-7	TRBD1	.	TRBV11-2
TGTGCCAGCAGCTTATTACACGGGAGTACAGATACGCAGTATTTT	CASSLLHGSTDTQYF	TRBJ2-3	.	.	TRBV7-3
TGTGCCAGCAGCACCCCGACTAGCACAGATACGCAGTATTTT	CASSTPTSTDTQYF	TRBJ2-3	.	.	TRBV4-2
TGTGCCTGGAGTGTAATCCTTCTAGCGAATACCATTAACACCGGGGAGCTGTTTTTT	CAWSVILLANTINTGELFF	TRBJ2-2	.	.	TRBV30
TGCAGCGTTGATGGGACAGGCAGCAATCAGCCCCAGCATTTT	CSVDGTGSNQPQHF	TRBJ1-5	TRBD1	.	TRBV29-1
TGTGCCAGCACCCCGGACAGGGTGAACACTGAAGCTTTCTTT	CASTPDRVNTEAFF	TRBJ1-1	TRBD1	.	TRBV2
TGTGCCAGCAGTTACGCGACATGGAACGAGCAGTACTTC	CASSYATWNEQYF	TRBJ2-7	.	.	TRBV6-2/TRBV6-3
TGTGCCACCAGCATACAGGGCAATCAGCCCCAGCATTTT	CATSIQGNQPQHF	TRBJ1-5	.	.	TRBV15
TGTGCCAGCAGCTTCTACCCGGGACAGGGCCGGTCCGGGGAGCTGTTTTTT	CASSFYPGQGRSGELFF	TRBJ2-2	TRBD1	.	TRBV5-8
TGTGCCAGCAGCCTCGGACAGGGGGCTACGAACACTGAAGCTTTCTTT	CASSLGQGATNTEAFF	TRBJ1-1	TRBD1	.	TRBV11-2
TGTGCCAGTAGTATAATCCGGGGATCCAACTATGGCTACACCTTC	CASSIIRGSNYGYTF	TRBJ1-2	.	.	TRBV19
TGTGCCAGCAGCAAAACACAAGGACGGACAGGCGGCGAGCAGTACTTC	CASSKTQGRTGGEQYF	TRBJ2-7	TRBD1	once	TRBV5-4
TGTGCCAGCAGCCCAACAGGGAACTATGGCTACACCTTC	CASSPTGNYGYTF	TRBJ1-2	.	.	TRBV7-3
TGTGCCAGCAGTAACACAGGGGCTGAAGCTTTCTTT	CASSNTGAEAFF	TRBJ1-1	TRBD1	.	TRBV6-6
TGTGCCAGCAGCTCCCGGGACAGGGGACCCTACGAGCAGTACTTC	CASSSRDRGPYEQYF	TRBJ2-7	TRBD1	once	TRBV7-2
TGTGCCAGCAGCTCCCTAGTGCGGGACAGGGATTACGAGCAGTACTTC	CASSSLVRDRDYEQYF	TRBJ2-7	TRBD1	.	TRBV5-6
TGTGCCAGCAGCGTTGGCAGGAACTCTGGAAACACCATATATTTT	CASSVGRNSGNTIYF	TRBJ1-3	.	.	TRBV4-2
TGTGCCAGCAGCGTAGCAGGGGACAGGGGGCGAGGGGCCAACGTCCTGACTTTC	CASSVAGDRGRGANVLTF	TRBJ2-6	TRBD1	.	TRBV9